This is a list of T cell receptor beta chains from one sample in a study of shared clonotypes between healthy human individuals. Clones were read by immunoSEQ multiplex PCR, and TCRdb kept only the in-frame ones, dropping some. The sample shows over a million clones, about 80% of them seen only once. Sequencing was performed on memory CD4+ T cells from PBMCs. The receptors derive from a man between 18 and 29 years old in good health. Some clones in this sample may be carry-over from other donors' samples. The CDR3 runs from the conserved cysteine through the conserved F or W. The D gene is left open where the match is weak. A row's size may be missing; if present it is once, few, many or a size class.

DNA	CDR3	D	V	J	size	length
TGTGCCAGCAGTGAGAGAGGGAGGGGGGATTCACCCCTCCACTTT	CASSERGRGDSPLHF	.	TRBV25-1	TRBJ1-6	few	15
TGCGCCAGCAGCCAAGAATCGAGCGGAGGGAACACCGGGGAGCTGTTTTTT	CASSQESSGGNTGELFF	.	TRBV4-1	TRBJ2-2	.	17
TGCGCCAGCAGCTTGGATCCGGGAGTATCCTACAATGAGCAGTTCTTC	CASSLDPGVSYNEQFF	.	TRBV5-1	TRBJ2-1	once	16
TGTGCCAGCAGTTACTCATATGGTAACTATGGCTACACCTTC	CASSYSYGNYGYTF	.	TRBV6-6	TRBJ1-2	.	14
TGCGCCAGCAGCCCGCTACCACCACCAAACACCGGGGAGCTGTTTTTT	CASSPLPPPNTGELFF	.	TRBV4-3	TRBJ2-2	few	16
TGTGCCAGCAGCTTAGTGGGATTGGAGACCCAGTACTTC	CASSLVGLETQYF	.	TRBV7-8	TRBJ2-5	.	13
TGTGCCAGCAGCTTGATCCGGGAAAACACTGAAGCTTTCTTT	CASSLIRENTEAFF	.	TRBV7-9	TRBJ1-1	few	14
TGTGCCAGCAGTTCCTCCGGACTAGTCGACAATGAGCAGTTCTTC	CASSSSGLVDNEQFF	TRBD2	TRBV27	TRBJ2-1	.	15
TGTGCCAGCAGCATTAGCGGTAGCTCCTACAATGAGCAGTTCTTC	CASSISGSSYNEQFF	.	TRBV7-6	TRBJ2-1	.	15
TGTGCCAGCAGCTTAGCACATCAGCCCCAGCATTTT	CASSLAHQPQHF	.	TRBV7-9	TRBJ1-5	.	12
TGTGCCAGCAGGCAGGGGCTGGGCTACACCTTC	CASRQGLGYTF	.	TRBV6-5	TRBJ1-2	.	11
TGCAGCGTTGAGGGGGAGGGCGGACGCACAGATACGCAGTATTTT	CSVEGEGGRTDTQYF	TRBD2	TRBV29-1	TRBJ2-3	.	15
TGCGCCAGCAGCCCACCCGGGACACCCACTGAAGCTTTCTTT	CASSPPGTPTEAFF	.	TRBV5-1	TRBJ1-1	.	14
TGCGCCAGCAGTGAATACACAGATACGCAGTATTTT	CASSEYTDTQYF	.	TRBV10-1	TRBJ2-3	.	12
TGTGCCAGCAGTTACTCGTACAGGGCGAACACCGGGGAGCTGTTTTTT	CASSYSYRANTGELFF	.	TRBV6-6	TRBJ2-2	.	16
TGTGCCAGTAGCTCCCTCGGTGATCAGCCCCAGCATTTT	CASSSLGDQPQHF	.	TRBV19	TRBJ1-5	.	13
TGTGCCAGCAGTTCTGGACTAGCGGGAGGGCGTGAGCAGTTCTTC	CASSSGLAGGREQFF	TRBD2	TRBV5-4	TRBJ2-1	few	15
TGTGCCAGTGGTAGGCCCCACAATGAGCAGTTCTTC	CASGRPHNEQFF	.	TRBV28	TRBJ2-1	.	12
TGTGCCAGCTCACGGCAAGGGCAGGGAGGCTACACCTTC	CASSRQGQGGYTF	.	TRBV18	TRBJ1-2	.	13
TGTGCCAGCAGTGGAGTCGAAGCTTTCTTT	CASSGVEAFF	.	TRBV6-6	TRBJ1-1	.	10
TGTGCCAGCAGTCCCCGAGGGTCTAGCGGACCGAAAGGGCAGTACTTC	CASSPRGSSGPKGQYF	TRBD2	TRBV2	TRBJ2-7	.	16
TGTGCCACCAGCAGAGACAGGGGGCGAGCGGCCTACGGAGCTTTCTTT	CATSRDRGRAAYGAFF	TRBD1	TRBV15	TRBJ1-1	.	16
TGTGCCAGCAGCTTATTCGGGGGGAACACTGAAGCTTTCTTT	CASSLFGGNTEAFF	.	TRBV7-9	TRBJ1-1	.	14
TGTGCCAGCAGTTACTCGGGGGACTGGAACTATGGCTACACCTTC	CASSYSGDWNYGYTF	.	TRBV6-5	TRBJ1-2	.	15
TGTGCCAGCAGCCCGTTAGGAGGACAATACAATGAGCAGTTCTTC	CASSPLGGQYNEQFF	.	TRBV7-3	TRBJ2-1	.	15
TGTGCCAGTAGTATCGGGACAGGGACCTCCTATGGCTACACCTTC	CASSIGTGTSYGYTF	TRBD1	TRBV19	TRBJ1-2	once	15
TGCGCCAGCAGCATGCGCCCGGGACTAGGCGAATACGAGCAGTACTTC	CASSMRPGLGEYEQYF	TRBD2	TRBV5-1	TRBJ2-7	.	16
TGTGCCAGTCTTCGACGGTGGGATGAAAAGTACTTC	CASLRRWDEKYF	.	TRBV19	TRBJ2-7	.	12
TGTGCCAGCCCGGGGACTAGCGGGAGGGCATACAATGAGCAGTTCTTC	CASPGTSGRAYNEQFF	TRBD2	TRBV2	TRBJ2-1	.	16
TGCGCCAGCAGCTTGGTACCTAGCGGGAGCTCCTACAATGAGCAGTTCTTC	CASSLVPSGSSYNEQFF	TRBD2	TRBV5-1	TRBJ2-1	.	17
TGTGCCAGCAGCTCACAACCGGGACAGCCCTCTGGGGCCAACGTCCTGACTTTC	CASSSQPGQPSGANVLTF	TRBD1	TRBV7-9	TRBJ2-6	.	18
TGTGCCAGCAGCGTTTCCGCGGGGCCCCAGCATTTT	CASSVSAGPQHF	.	TRBV7-9	TRBJ1-5	.	12
TGTGCCAGCAGCTCCGGACTAGCGGGAGAGGGGGAGACCCAGTACTTC	CASSSGLAGEGETQYF	TRBD2	TRBV5-8	TRBJ2-5	.	16
TGTGCCAGCAGTTTATCGGCAGTGGGGCTTGAAGCTTTCTTT	CASSLSAVGLEAFF	.	TRBV28	TRBJ1-1	.	14
TGCGCCAGCATCGGAAAAGGCAGGCGCGAAGCTTTCTTT	CASIGKGRREAFF	.	TRBV10-2	TRBJ1-1	few	13
TGCGCCAGCAGCTTGTGGCAGGGGGCGCCTGATACGCAGTATTTT	CASSLWQGAPDTQYF	TRBD1	TRBV5-1	TRBJ2-3	.	15
TGTGCCAGCAGAGTGACAGTGGGCACTGAAGCTTTCTTT	CASRVTVGTEAFF	.	TRBV6-6	TRBJ1-1	.	13
TGTGCCAGCAATTTAGGTGGAGGGGCGAGTTCACCCCTCCACTTT	CASNLGGGASSPLHF	.	TRBV28	TRBJ1-6	.	15
TGCAGCGTTGGACTAGCGGGAGTCTACAATGAGCAGTTCTTC	CSVGLAGVYNEQFF	TRBD2	TRBV29-1	TRBJ2-1	.	14
TGTGCCAGTCGCCGGGGGACGTACTGGAACACCATATATTTT	CASRRGTYWNTIYF	.	TRBV19	TRBJ1-3	.	14
TGCAGCGTTGAAACGGTTCAGGGGCCTGGAAACACCATATATTTT	CSVETVQGPGNTIYF	.	TRBV29-1	TRBJ1-3	.	15
TGTGCCAGCAGTGAGAGGCTCACGGCGGACACCATATATTTT	CASSERLTADTIYF	.	TRBV2	TRBJ1-3	.	14
TGTGCCAGCAGTCCACATCCCGGGACTAGTCTCTACGAGCAGTACTTC	CASSPHPGTSLYEQYF	TRBD2	TRBV27	TRBJ2-7	.	16
TGTGCCAGCAGCTTATTCGGACGCGAAAAACTGTTTTTT	CASSLFGREKLFF	.	TRBV11-1	TRBJ1-4	.	13
TGTGCCAGTAGTATCGGTCAAAACACCGGGGAGCTGTTTTTT	CASSIGQNTGELFF	.	TRBV19	TRBJ2-2	.	14
TGCGCCAGCAGCTGGACGACAGACCCTATTAATGAGCAGTTCTTC	CASSWTTDPINEQFF	.	TRBV5-1	TRBJ2-1	.	15